The 28 T cell receptor beta chains reported below all come from one sample, sequenced in a study of shared clonotypes between healthy human individuals. Repertoires were generated with immunoSEQ multiplex PCR, while TCRdb's copy carries only in-frame clones and drops some. The repertoire consists of approximately 340,000 clones, with 73% occurring once and the leading ten covering 10%. Sequencing input: memory CD4+ T cells sorted from blood. Regarding subset: CD45RA-negative fraction. All receptors derive from a man aged 30-40 years in good health.

A note on this clone: This same CDR3 is encoded by further DNA sequences in the sample. This chain links TRBV29-1 with TRBJ2-1; maybe TRBD2 (6 bases). This CDR3 region has 14 residues. Germline V gene sequence: CDR1 SQVTM, CDR2 ANQGSEA. Trimming removed 6 bases from V and 0 bases from J, with 12 bases in between. The CDR3 DNA reads as TGCAGCGTGGATAGCGGACTCTCCTACAATGAGCAGTTCTTC. It is translated as CSVDSGLSYNEQFF.

V usage is TRBV10-2 and J usage is TRBJ2-1; TRBD2 matches 8 bases. The CDR3 spans 11 residues. V lost 7 bases to trimming and J lost 9 bases; unmatched junction nucleotides: 2. Per the germline V gene, CDR1 is WSHSY and CDR2 is SAAADI. As DNA, the CDR3 is TGCGCCAGCACGGGGGGGCGTGAGCAGTTCTTC. Its translation: CASTGGREQFF.

The rearrangement uses TRBV9 and TRBJ2-1; tentative D call: TRBD1 (6 bases). Trimming took 0 bases from V and 0 from J, leaving 7 bases between them. In germline, CDR1 is SGDLS, CDR2 YYNGEE. CDR3 size: 15 residues. CDR3 amino acids: CASSVGTASYNEQFF. The CDR3 DNA is TGTGCCAGCAGCGTAGGGACAGCCTCCTACAATGAGCAGTTCTTC.

J is TRBJ2-1 and V is TRBV2; D call uncertain. Germline assignment: CDR1 SNHLY and CDR2 FYNNEI. V lost 6 bases, J lost 0 bases, and 9 bases lay in between. The CDR3 length is 14 residues. The CDR3, as DNA: TGTGCCAGCAGGGTCAAAAGCTCCTACAATGAGCAGTTCTTC. This encodes CASRVKSSYNEQFF.

The chain employs TRBV7-2 and TRBJ2-7, with 7 bases that match TRBD2. The germline V gene encodes CDR1 SGHTA and CDR2 FQGNSA. V gave up 5 bases and J gave up 2 bases; unmatched junction bases: 9. The CDR3 extends over 15 amino acids. CDR3 amino acids: CASSRPWRGTYEQYF. CDR3 nucleotide sequence: TGTGCCAGCAGCCGCCCATGGCGGGGGACCTACGAGCAGTACTTC.

The chain combines TRBV7-8 with TRBJ1-1, with D maybe TRBD1 (6 bases). With 2 bases removed from V and 0 bases from J, the gap between germline ends came to 13 bases. This CDR3 spans 16 amino acids. From germline, CDR1 is SGHVS and CDR2 FQNEAQ. CDR3 in DNA: TGTGCCAGCAGCTTAAGGGGGGGACAACTGAACACTGAAGCTTTCTTT. It is translated as CASSLRGGQLNTEAFF.

This clone was picked up many times. The V call is TRBV10-3, the J call TRBJ2-6; 14 bases fit TRBD2. V was pared by 10 bases and J by 4 bases, with 3 bases of the junction left unmatched. CDR1 and CDR2 (germline): ENHRY, SYGVKD. The CDR3 covers 15 residues. CDR3 nucleotides: TGTGCCACGGGGACTAGCGGGAGCGGGGCCAACGTCCTGACTTTC. Amino acid sequence: CATGTSGSGANVLTF.

This sequence joins TRBV7-2 and TRBJ2-3, with TRBD2 identical over 14 bases. The trim removed 1 base at V and 0 bases at J, leaving 3 bases unmatched. This CDR3 has 18 amino acids. Germline V CDR1 and CDR2: SGHTA, FQGNSA. The CDR3 sequence is CASSLGTSGRHSTDTQYF. CDR3 DNA: TGTGCCAGCAGCTTAGGGACTAGCGGGAGGCATAGCACAGATACGCAGTATTTT.

The V and J genes are TRBV27 and TRBJ1-1; no clear D. V lost 3 bases, J lost 5 bases, and 10 bases lay in between. The CDR3 is made up of 13 amino acids. Germline CDR1 reads MNHEY; CDR2 reads SMNVEV (reference sequence). CDR3 DNA sequence: TGTGCCAGCAGTTTGATCGCGGGTACTGAAGCTTTCTTT. Residues: CASSLIAGTEAFF.

The chain employs TRBV9 and TRBJ2-7, with TRBD2 matching 7 bases. The CDR3 has 15 residues. Germline-derived CDR1 and CDR2 are SGDLS and YYNGEE. Trimming took 5 bases from V and 0 from J; bases not matched to a gene: 8. CDR3 loop: CASSRLADSSYEQYF. As DNA, the CDR3 is TGTGCCAGCAGTCGACTAGCCGACTCCTCCTACGAGCAGTACTTC.

V gene TRBV6-6 combines with J gene TRBJ1-2; D call uncertain. Trimming shortened V by 2 bases and J by 1 base, and 5 bases separated the two germline ends. The CDR3 is made up of 13 amino acids. Germline V gives CDR1 MNHNY, CDR2 SVGAGI (reference sequence). The CDR3: CASSYEVNYGYTF. The CDR3 DNA reads as TGTGCCAGCAGTTACGAAGTTAACTATGGCTACACCTTC.

The chain carries TRBV29-1 and TRBJ2-5; D gene unclear. Germline lookup yields CDR1 SQVTM and CDR2 ANQGSEA. The V end lost 7 bases, the J end lost 3 bases, and 24 bases lay between the germline ends. The CDR3 consists of 16 residues. CDR3 in amino acids: CSATPLGQVTEETQYF. The CDR3 DNA follows: TGCAGCGCCACCCCCCTTGGGCAGGTCACTGAAGAGACCCAGTACTTC.

This rearrangement joins TRBV30 to TRBJ1-6, with D possibly TRBD1 on 5 matching bases. CDR3 size: 13 residues. Germline assignment: CDR1 GTSNPN and CDR2 SVGIG (reference sequence). Trimming stripped 7 bases from V and 6 bases from J, with 13 bases between. CDR3 loop: CASAPGPNSPLHF. CDR3 in DNA: TGTGCCTCCGCCCCGGGACCTAATTCACCCCTCCACTTT.

The chain couples TRBV7-2 to TRBJ2-7; possible D gene TRBD1, 5 bases. Germline loops: CDR1 SGHTA, CDR2 FQGNSA. Between the trimmed V and J ends, which lost 5 bases and 2 bases, there was a span of 13 bases. CDR3 length: 14 residues. The CDR3 bases are TGTGCCAGCAGCCTAACAGGCCCCCCCTACGAGCAGTACTTC. Its translation is CASSLTGPPYEQYF.

The V and J genes are TRBV11-3 and TRBJ2-3; TRBD2 matches at 11 bases. Germline trimming cut 1 base from V and 5 bases from J; bases unmatched to any gene: 5. Germline CDR1 is SGHNT and CDR2 is YENEEA. The CDR3 is 16 residues long. Here the CDR3 DNA reads TGTGCCAGCAGCTTAGGACTAGCGGGACTGGGAGATACGCAGTATTTT. This encodes CASSLGLAGLGDTQYF.

The J gene is TRBJ1-2, the V gene TRBV11-2, with D possibly matching TRBD1 (6 bases). Germline-derived CDR1 and CDR2 are SGHAT and FQNNGV. Between the trimmed V and J ends, which lost 1 base and 8 bases, there was a span of 17 bases. CDR3 length: 15 amino acids. The CDR3 DNA reads TGTGCCAGCAGCTTAGGAGATGGGGGGGCTGGCGGCTACACCTTC. Encoded protein: CASSLGDGGAGGYTF. Full variable domain (missing parts from reference TRBV11-2 and TRBJ1-2): EAGVAQSPRYKIIEKRQSVAFWCNPISGHATLYWYQQILGQGPKLLIQFQNNGVVDDSQLPKDRFSAERLKGVDSTLKIQPAKLEDSAVYLCASSLGDGGAGGYTFGSGTRLTVV.

The chain combines TRBV5-1 with TRBJ2-1; tentative D call: TRBD2 (6 bases). Trimming took off 4 bases at V and 4 bases at J, with 18 bases between the two ends. The CDR3 sequence is 16 residues long. Germline CDR1 is SGHRS and CDR2 is YFSETQ. CDR3 amino acids: CASSPELGGVYNEQFF. The DNA for the CDR3 is TGCGCCAGCAGCCCAGAGCTGGGGGGAGTATACAATGAGCAGTTCTTC.

The rearrangement uses TRBV29-1 and TRBJ1-3; D unclear. This CDR3 comprises 14 residues. Trimming took 0 bases from V and 4 from J, leaving 10 bases between them. Germline loops: CDR1 SQVTM, CDR2 ANQGSEA. CDR3 in DNA: TGCAGCGTTGAAGATACGGACGGCGGAAACACCATATATTTT. Translation: CSVEDTDGGNTIYF.

This clone was seen at least ten times. This chain links TRBV30 with TRBJ2-2; unclear D gene. V lost 4 bases to trimming and J lost 4 bases, with 10 bases between them. The CDR3 is 13 residues long. CDR1 is GTSNPN, CDR2 SVGIG, per germline (reference sequence). Here the CDR3 reads CAWIPGITGELFF. The CDR3 bases are TGTGCCTGGATACCTGGAATCACCGGGGAGCTGTTTTTT.

The CDR3, as DNA: TGTGCCAGCAGCCAAGTATCCTTGGAGACCCAGTACTTC. Its protein product is CASSQVSLETQYF. V and J are TRBV4-2 and TRBJ2-5; no firm D call. CDR1 LGHNA and CDR2 YNFKEQ come from the germline V gene. With 1 base removed from V and 5 bases from J, the gap between germline ends came to 8 bases. The CDR3 runs to 13 residues.

The genes are TRBV7-2 and TRBJ1-5; 10 bases are a match to TRBD1. Germline V CDR1 and CDR2: SGHTA, FQGNSA. The CDR3 runs 15 residues. V lost 6 bases to trimming and J lost 7 bases; unmatched junction nucleotides: 9. CDR3 sequence reads: CASRQTGGGWQPQHF. In DNA form, the CDR3 reads TGTGCCAGCAGACAGACAGGGGGCGGCTGGCAGCCCCAGCATTTT.

The chain recombines TRBV9 with TRBJ2-7; 7 bases line up with TRBD1. The germline V gene encodes CDR1 SGDLS and CDR2 YYNGEE. The junction had 12 bases not matched to a gene; V was cut back by 7 bases and J by 5 bases. The CDR3 spans 14 residues. CDR3 loop: CASVPPGQDDEQYF. Here the CDR3 DNA reads TGTGCCAGCGTCCCACCCGGACAGGACGACGAGCAGTACTTC.

The chain combines TRBV6-1 with TRBJ2-6; no firm D call. The germline CDR1 and CDR2 sequences are MNHNS and SASEGT. The CDR3 is 13 residues long. The V and J ends lost 8 bases and 2 bases respectively, with 7 bases between them. CDR3 DNA sequence: TGTGCCAGCCTGCTCACTGGGGCCAACGTCCTGACTTTC. It yields the protein CASLLTGANVLTF.

The genes are TRBV11-2 and TRBJ1-5, with a weak D call TRBD1 (5 bases). The V gene's germline CDR1 is SGHAT and CDR2 FQNNGV. CDR3 length equals 15 residues. The ends were cut back, 5 bases at V and 3 bases at J, with 14 bases in the middle. In DNA, the CDR3 is TGTGCCAGCAGCCTGAACCAGGGTAACAATCAGCCCCAGCATTTT. It specifies CASSLNQGNNQPQHF.

V usage is TRBV11-3 and J usage is TRBJ2-1; D is possibly TRBD2 (5 bases). Trimming took off 5 bases at V and 4 bases at J, with 9 bases between the two ends. CDR3 length: 13 residues. CDR1 is SGHNT, CDR2 YENEEA, per germline. CDR3 sequence (DNA): TGTGCCAGCAGCCTCGGACTTTACAATGAGCAGTTCTTC. Protein product: CASSLGLYNEQFF. The full variable domain, its missing parts supplied by reference TRBV11-3 and TRBJ2-1, is EAGVVQSPRYKIIEKKQPVAFWCNPISGHNTLYWYLQNLGQGPELLIRYENEEAVDDSQLPKDRFSAERLKGVDSTLKIQPAELGDSAVYLCASSLGLYNEQFFGPGTRLTVL.

CDR3 amino acids: CASSQARVSGYTF. The CDR3 nucleotides are TGTGCCAGCAGCCAAGCCCGGGTTAGTGGCTACACCTTC. The chain couples TRBV14 to TRBJ1-2; D gene ambiguous. The CDR3 is 13 amino acids. V lost 1 base to trimming and J lost 7 bases, with 10 bases between them. Germline loops: CDR1 SGHDN, CDR2 FVKESK.

The chain joins TRBV5-1 to TRBJ2-1, with 16 positions matching TRBD2. The CDR3 has 14 amino acids. J gave up 8 bases and V 7 bases, and 3 bases lay outside the gene matches. Germline V gene sequence: CDR1 SGHRS, CDR2 YFSETQ. The CDR3 nucleotides read TGCGCCAGCGGGACTAGCGGGAGGGAGGATGAGCAGTTCTTC. It translates to CASGTSGREDEQFF.

This clone has a handful of counts. This sample also contains other DNA sequences that code for the same CDR3. The J gene is TRBJ1-3, the V gene TRBV28; D unresolved. Between the trimmed V and J ends, which lost 5 bases and 4 bases, there was a span of 3 bases. Germline loops: CDR1 MDHEN, CDR2 SYDVKM. The CDR3 contains 11 residues. DNA for the CDR3: TGTGCCAGCAGTCTCGGAAACACCATATATTTT. The encoded protein is CASSLGNTIYF.